The 8 T cell receptor beta chains reported below all come from one sample, sequenced in a study of shared clonotypes between healthy human individuals. Libraries were prepared by immunoSEQ multiplex PCR; TCRdb keeps only in-frame clonotypes and omits some of them. Of 950,000 to 1,100,000 clones detected, about 75% appear once; the ten largest clones hold approximately 1.5%. What was sequenced was memory CD4+ T cells sorted from blood. Subset in this sample: CD45RA-negative fraction. The receptors here all came from a man between 18 and 35 years old in good health.

This clone was counted a few times. The J gene is TRBJ1-1, the V gene TRBV18; weak D call: TRBD1 (5 bases). V shed 5 bases and J shed 4 bases, with 11 bases lying between them. The CDR3 is 13 residues long. Per germline, CDR1 KGHSH and CDR2 LQKENI. CDR3 nucleotide sequence: TGTGCCAGCTCAAGCACAGGAGTCACTGAAGCTTTCTTT. Protein: CASSSTGVTEAFF.

The chain carries TRBV27 and TRBJ2-3, with 10 bases aligning to TRBD2. The ends lost 5 bases at V and 9 bases at J; junction bases unmatched: 5. The CDR3 runs to 13 residues. Germline lookup yields CDR1 MNHEY and CDR2 SMNVEV (reference sequence). The CDR3 DNA follows: TGTGCCAGCAGTGGGACTAGCGCCATAACGCAGTATTTT. This sequence encodes CASSGTSAITQYF.

This chain links TRBV28 with TRBJ1-3; possible D gene TRBD1, 5 bases. Germline CDR1 is MDHEN and CDR2 is SYDVKM. V gave up 6 bases and J gave up 2 bases, with 14 bases separating them. CDR3 size: 15 residues. CDR3 region: CASSPTGYTGNTIYF. In nucleotides, the CDR3 is TGTGCCAGCAGCCCCACAGGTTACACTGGAAACACCATATATTTT.

The chain joins TRBV19 to TRBJ1-2; no clear D gene. The germline gives CDR1 LNHDA, CDR2 SQIVND (reference sequence). V was shortened by 3 bases and J by 2 bases, with 10 bases between the two germline ends. This CDR3 spans 14 amino acids. CDR3 sequence reads: CASSIPGGNYGYTF. As DNA, the CDR3 is TGTGCCAGTAGTATCCCGGGAGGGAACTATGGCTACACCTTC.

The chain carries TRBV5-4 and TRBJ2-5; D might be TRBD1 (5 bases). The CDR3 is 15 residues long. The germline gives CDR1 SGHNT, CDR2 YYREEE (reference sequence). Trimming took off 0 bases at V and 5 bases at J, with 14 bases between the two ends. DNA for the CDR3: TGTGCCAGCAGCTTGGACGGGCAGGGATTGGAGACCCAGTACTTC. It codes for CASSLDGQGLETQYF.

The V and J genes are TRBV19 and TRBJ2-7; 7 positions agree with TRBD1. Per germline, CDR1 LNHDA and CDR2 SQIVND (reference sequence). The CDR3 is made up of 13 amino acids. V gave up 7 bases and J gave up 2 bases; unmatched junction bases: 5. The CDR3 DNA reads as TGTGCCAGTAAGGGGACAGCCACCTACGAGCAGTACTTC. Its translation is CASKGTATYEQYF. Full variable domain (remainder filled in from reference TRBV19 and TRBJ2-7): DGGITQSPKYLFRKEGQNVTLSCEQNLNHDAMYWYRQDPGQGLRLIYYSQIVNDFQKGDIAEGYSVSREKKESFPLTVTSAQKNPTAFYLCASKGTATYEQYFGPGTRLTVT.

This clone has only one observation. This chain connects TRBV11-2 to TRBJ2-5, with D maybe TRBD2 (5 bases). Trimming stripped 6 bases from V and 1 base from J, with 9 bases between. The germline V gene has CDR1 SGHAT and CDR2 FQNNGV. The CDR3 is 13 amino acids. The CDR3 protein is CASSPGIQETQYF. Written as DNA, the CDR3 is TGTGCCAGCAGTCCGGGAATCCAAGAGACCCAGTACTTC.

This clone has only a few counts. This sequence joins TRBV7-8 and TRBJ1-1; D call uncertain. The CDR3 loop spans 14 amino acids. In germline, CDR1 is SGHVS, CDR2 FQNEAQ. Between the trimmed V and J ends, which lost 3 bases and 6 bases, there was a span of 14 bases. For the CDR3, the DNA is TGTGCCAGCAGCTTCCTGGAGAGGTCGGCTGAAGCTTTCTTT. As protein: CASSFLERSAEAFF.